This T cell receptor beta chain stems from a study of shared clonotypes between healthy human individuals. The table came from immunoSEQ multiplex PCR; TCRdb's copy has only in-frame clones and leaves some out. The sample contains under 2,000,000 clones, 85% to 95% of which appear only once. Germline V lookup: CDR1 MNHNY, CDR2 SVGAGI (reference sequence). V was cut by 7 bases and J by 4 bases, with 1 base left in between. The CDR3 runs 10 residues. Naivety among CD8 cells was defined by CD45RO negativity and positive CCR7 selection, thereby excluding terminally differentiated effector memory CD45RA+ cells.

The clonotype originates from a man in his late teens or twenties in good health. The sample comprised naive CD8+ T cells sorted from blood. J is TRBJ2-2 and V is TRBV6-6, with D unclear. CDR3 residues: CASTTGELFF. The CDR3 coding sequence is TGTGCCAGCACCACCGGGGAGCTGTTTTTT.